This T cell receptor (beta chain) emerged from a study of technical replicates of blood from a few donors. Generated by immunoSEQ multiplex PCR, the TCRdb table keeps only in-frame clones and is missing some. The sample has almost 70,000 clones, around nine tenths seen once. Germline lookup yields CDR1 ENHRY and CDR2 SYGVKD. Trimming removed 11 bases from V and 1 base from J, with 11 bases in between. CDR3 length: 13 amino acids. J is TRBJ2-2 and V is TRBV10-3; D is possibly TRBD1 (7 bases). The clonotype originates from a human donor in good health. Some clones in this sample may be carry-over from other donors' samples. The sequenced material came from PBMCs. The CDR3 spells CAGGTVNTGELFF. DNA of the CDR3: TGTGCCGGCGGGACAGTGAACACCGGGGAGCTGTTTTTT.